What follows are 5 T cell receptor beta chains derived from one specimen sequenced in a study of T cells in Graves' hyperthyroidism and ophthalmopathy. Amplification of TCR beta CDR3 regions used RNA as the template. TCR CDR3 underwent first-round RT-PCR with the HTBI primer set. In TCRdb, the multiplex PCR reads were re-called with MiXCR into one record per CDR3 protein. The table includes a few hundred thousand distinct CDR3 sequences, around 46% detected once. The sequencing sample was made of peripheral blood or thyroid tissue (not recorded which). The receptors were sampled from a woman younger than 35 with Graves' hyperthyroidism.

The V gene is TRBV25-1, the J gene TRBJ2-7, with D possibly being TRBD1 (6 bases). V was clipped by 3 bases and J by 1 base, with 13 bases between them. Germline CDR1 and CDR2: MGHDK and SYGVNS. This CDR3 is 15 amino acids long. The CDR3 DNA reads TGTGCCAGCAGTGACCGTGACGGGACATCCTACGAGCAGTACTTC. Amino acids: CASSDRDGTSYEQYF.

The table lists this clonotype with a few counts. This chain uses TRBV19 with TRBJ1-5, with D maybe TRBD1 (5 bases). V lost 1 base and J lost 5, with 30 bases in between. Germline V gene data show CDR1 as LNHDA and CDR2 as SQIVND (reference sequence). The CDR3 length is 21 residues. For the CDR3, the DNA is TGTGCCAGTAGTATAGGTCGTATTAGGTACGGCGTCAGGGCAAAGGATCAGCCCCAGCATTTT. As protein: CASSIGRIRYGVRAKDQPQHF.

This clonotype was found many times. Here the CDR3 reads CASSLARMNTEAFF. The CDR3, as DNA: TGCGCCAGCAGCTTGGCCCGGATGAACACTGAAGCTTTCTTT. The chain carries TRBV5-1 and TRBJ1-1; D is unclear. Trimming pared 0 bases from V and 0 bases from J, leaving 6 bases between. The CDR3 runs to 14 residues. The germline V gene has CDR1 SGHRS and CDR2 YFSETQ. Full variable domain (missing parts from reference TRBV5-1 and TRBJ1-1): KAGVTQTPRYLIKTRGQQVTLSCSPISGHRSVSWYQQTPGQGLQFLFEYFSETQRNKGNFPGRFSGRQFSNSRSEMNVSTLELGDSALYLCASSLARMNTEAFFGQGTRLTVV.

The table lists this clonotype with many counts. The CDR3 sequence is CASSLRTVAYQETQYF. CDR3 in DNA: TGTGCCAGCAGCTTAAGGACAGTCGCGTACCAAGAGACCCAGTACTTC. The J gene is TRBJ2-5, the V gene TRBV11-2, with a weak D call TRBD1 (6 bases). V lost 2 bases and J lost 0, with 13 bases in between. CDR1 SGHAT and CDR2 FQNNGV come from the germline V gene. This CDR3 is built from 16 residues.

The chain joins TRBV29-1 to TRBJ2-7; TRBD1 matches at 9 bases. Germline V gives CDR1 SQVTM, CDR2 ANQGSEA. Trimming took 4 bases from V and 9 from J; bases not matched to a gene: 7. CDR3 length: 12 amino acids. The DNA for the CDR3 is TGCAGCGTTGTCCCGGGACAGGGTGGGCAGTACTTC. Amino acid sequence: CSVVPGQGGQYF.